This TCR beta chain derives from a study of Ad26.COV2.S vaccination and SARS-CoV-2 variants. Study overall: In the study, Ad26.COV2.S was injected intramuscularly once, or twice 56 days apart. Regarding the study as a whole: Those who received vaccine or placebo ended up with similar non-spike TCR breadth. Total T cell responses, in the TCR breadth and depth analyses, may have been underestimated.

The treatment is: 19 received Ad26.COV2.S at low or high dose, single or two shots; about 5 received placebo; per-sample allocation not given. The samples were gathered on day 63 after the first injection of vaccine or placebo. Built on an Ad26 vector, the vaccine expressed Wuhan-strain SARS-CoV-2 spike. Germline V CDR1 and CDR2: MNHEY, SMNVEV (reference sequence). Germline trimming cut 2 bases from V and 0 bases from J; bases unmatched to any gene: 0. CDR3 length: 15 amino acids. Notes on this clone: Its antigen is currently unknown. The same CDR3 also results from other DNA sequences found in this sample.

Assay: immunoSEQ multiplex PCR; the TCRdb copy retains only in-frame clones and omits some. The sample has about 330,000 clones; roughly 88% are singletons. The sample in question was peripheral blood, obtained in a trial of Ad26.COV2.S vaccine versus placebo. The V gene is TRBV27, the J gene TRBJ2-1; 8 nucleotides align to TRBD2. This receptor was obtained from a person aged 18-65 years who received the Ad26.COV2.S COVID-19 vaccine or a placebo. As DNA, the CDR3 is TGTGCCAGCAGTTTAGCGGGGGGCTCCTACAATGAGCAGTTCTTC. Its translation is CASSLAGGSYNEQFF.